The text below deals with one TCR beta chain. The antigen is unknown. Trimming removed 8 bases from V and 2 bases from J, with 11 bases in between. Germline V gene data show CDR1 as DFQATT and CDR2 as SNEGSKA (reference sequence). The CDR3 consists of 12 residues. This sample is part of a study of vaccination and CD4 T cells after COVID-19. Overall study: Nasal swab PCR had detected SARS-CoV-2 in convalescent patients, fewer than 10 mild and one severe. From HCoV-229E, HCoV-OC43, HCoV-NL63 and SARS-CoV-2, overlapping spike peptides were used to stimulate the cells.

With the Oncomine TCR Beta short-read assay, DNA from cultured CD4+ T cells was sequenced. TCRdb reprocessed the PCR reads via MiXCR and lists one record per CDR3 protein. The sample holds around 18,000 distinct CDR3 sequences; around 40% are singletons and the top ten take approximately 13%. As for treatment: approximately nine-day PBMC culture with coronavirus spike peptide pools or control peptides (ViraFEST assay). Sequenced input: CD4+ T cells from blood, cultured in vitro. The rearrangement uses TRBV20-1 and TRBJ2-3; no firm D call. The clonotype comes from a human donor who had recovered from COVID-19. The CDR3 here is CSPASNTDTQYF. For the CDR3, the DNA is TGCAGTCCAGCGTCTAACACAGATACGCAGTATTTT.